This T cell receptor beta chain came from a study of identical twins. Germline V gene lookup returns CDR1 SGHTA and CDR2 FQGTGA. CDR3 length: 17 amino acids. The J segment lost 8 bases and the V segment lost 1 base, leaving 7 bases of the junction unmatched. This clonotype occurred a few times. In TCRdb, the 5' RACE reads were re-called with MiXCR into one record per CDR3 protein. The sample carries 690,000 or so distinct CDR3 sequences, 8.5% to 9.5% recorded once. Another study also made use of these data, one on yellow fever vaccine responses in identical twins. From that second work: After vaccination, twins' T cell response reportedly seemed partly convergent, partly personalized.

Sequencing was performed on PBMCs. The sequence derives from a woman between 18 and 29 years old in good health. The chain recombines TRBV7-3 with TRBJ2-1, with TRBD2 matching over 14 bases. As DNA, the CDR3 is TGTGCCAGCAGCTTAAAGAGACTAGCGGGGGGGCAAGATGAGCAGTTCTTC. Amino acids: CASSLKRLAGGQDEQFF.